The 10 T cell receptor beta chains in this list originate from one sample, sequenced in a study of cytomegalovirus exposure and HLA in healthy donors. PCR employed 60 Vbeta and 13 Jbeta primers. The repertoire was sequenced with immunoSEQ multiplex PCR; TCRdb's copy has only in-frame clones and lacks some. The sample includes 110,000 or so clones, around four fifths seen only once; the top ten take about 8.6%. Sequenced material: PBMCs. The receptor source for this set is a woman in her thirties or forties in good health and CMV-seropositive.

The sample holds a few counts of this clone. The chain combines TRBV5-1 with TRBJ2-3; 9 nucleotides align to TRBD1. With V trimmed by 0 bases and J by 1 base, 0 bases remained unmatched. This CDR3 region has 15 residues. Per the germline V gene, CDR1 is SGHRS and CDR2 is YFSETQ. The DNA of the CDR3 is TGCGCCAGCAGCTTGGGGACAGGGGGCACAGATACGCAGTATTTT. It translates to CASSLGTGGTDTQYF.

This clone was observed a few times. J is TRBJ2-1 and V is TRBV19, with TRBD2 matching 8 bases. J gave up 8 bases and V 3 bases, and 9 bases lay outside the gene matches. This CDR3 region has 15 residues. Germline V gene data show CDR1 as LNHDA and CDR2 as SQIVND (reference sequence). CDR3 sequence: CASSMVPSGSHEQFF. CDR3 DNA: TGTGCCAGTAGTATGGTCCCCAGCGGGAGCCATGAGCAGTTCTTC.

V gene TRBV28 combines with J gene TRBJ2-7; D is unresolved. This CDR3 comprises 15 residues. The germline CDR1 and CDR2 sequences are MDHEN and SYDVKM. V was cut by 5 bases and J by 2 bases, with 16 bases left in between. CDR3 in DNA: TGTGCCAGCAGTGCCCTAGGTCCGAAGACCTACGAGCAGTACTTC. Translated: CASSALGPKTYEQYF.

This clone came up once. The chain carries TRBV15 and TRBJ1-1, with TRBD1 matching 7 bases. CDR3 length: 16 residues. Losses at the gene ends were 3 bases for V and 4 bases for J; bases not matched to a gene: 11. Germline CDR1 LNHNV, CDR2 YYDKDF (reference sequence). Here the CDR3 DNA reads TGTGCCACCAGCAGGGGCCGCGGACAGGTGGGCACTGAAGCTTTCTTT. Translating gives CATSRGRGQVGTEAFF.

The J gene is TRBJ2-7, the V gene TRBV28; a weak D match, TRBD1 (6 bases). Trimming took 6 bases from V and 1 from J, leaving 13 bases between them. Germline values: CDR1 MDHEN, CDR2 SYDVKM. The CDR3 consists of 14 residues. The CDR3 bases are TGTGCCAGCAGCGGGACATCGCATTCCTACGAGCAGTACTTC. Protein sequence: CASSGTSHSYEQYF.

About this clone: The junction departs from germline at one end; a sequencing error may be responsible. The rearrangement uses TRBV7-9 and TRBJ2-1; TRBD2 aligns across 11 bases. The germline gives CDR1 SEHNR, CDR2 FQNEAQ (reference sequence). CDR3 length equals 16 residues. CDR3 sequence (DNA): TGTTCCAGCAGCTTAGAGAGTAGCGGGAGGGACAATGAGCAGTTCTTC. This gives the protein CSSSLESSGRDNEQFF.

This clone was seen just once. The chain links TRBV7-6 to TRBJ2-5; TRBD2 is a possible D gene (6 bases). The J call may be in error: the DNA end matches TRBJ2-7 better. The CDR3 runs to 14 residues. Germline V gene lookup returns CDR1 SGHVS and CDR2 FNYEAQ. The CDR3 DNA follows: TGTGCCAGCAGCTTAACCGGGGGTGTCAACGAGCAGTACTTC. Its translation: CASSLTGGVNEQYF.

V is TRBV7-3 and J is TRBJ1-1; D is undetermined. Germline assignment: CDR1 SGHTA and CDR2 FQGTGA. V dropped 3 bases and J dropped 1 base, with 12 bases sitting between them. The CDR3 totals 15 residues. DNA for the CDR3: TGTGCCAGCAGCTTGAGTGGGCCCAAGAACACTGAAGCTTTCTTT. The encoded protein is CASSLSGPKNTEAFF.

V is TRBV2 and J is TRBJ2-5, with 12 bases matching TRBD2. Germline CDR1 SNHLY, CDR2 FYNNEI. Trimming removed 6 bases from V and 5 bases from J; junction bases left unmatched: 10. The CDR3 runs to 16 residues. The CDR3 protein is CASRRRASGRGETQYF. In nucleotides, the CDR3 is TGTGCCAGCAGGCGTCGGGCTAGCGGGAGGGGGGAGACCCAGTACTTC. Full variable domain (missing parts from reference TRBV2 and TRBJ2-5): EPEVTQTPSHQVTQMGQEVILRCVPISNHLYFYWYRQILGQKVEFLVSFYNNEISEKSEIFDDQFSVERPDGSNFTLKIRSTKLEDSAMYFCASRRRASGRGETQYFGPGTRLLVL.

In its sample, this clone was seen a few times. The rearrangement links TRBV11-2 to TRBJ2-3; 10 bases fit TRBD1. The ends lost 2 bases at V and 3 bases at J; junction bases unmatched: 5. Germline CDR1 SGHAT, CDR2 FQNNGV. The CDR3 totals 16 residues. Here the CDR3 reads CASSLLTGGSTDTQYF. The CDR3 DNA follows: TGTGCCAGCAGCTTATTGACAGGGGGCTCGACAGATACGCAGTATTTT.